These 20 T cell receptor beta chains share one sample of origin, sequenced in a study of blood T cells in healthy people across ages. The use of a sample-barcoded 5' primer and a J-beta primer mix characterized a second PCR of roughly 7 to 11 cycles. TCRdb re-derived calls from the 5' RACE reads in MiXCR, one entry per CDR3 protein. The table records about 970,000 distinct CDR3 sequences, approximately 50% of them present only once. Sequencing used blood. The receptors shown here come from a woman aged 55-70 years in good health.

The CDR3 DNA reads TGTGCCAGCAGTTCCAGCGTAGGCACGGAGCAGTACTTC. This translates into CASSSSVGTEQYF. The chain recombines TRBV12-3 or TRBV12-4 with TRBJ2-5; D not resolved. This CDR3 comprises 13 residues. The V end was cut by 4 bases, the J end by 11 bases, with 17 bases between.

The chain joins TRBV28 to TRBJ2-7; D unclear. From germline, CDR1 is MDHEN and CDR2 SYDVKM. This CDR3 is built from 15 residues. The ends were cut back, 2 bases at V and 0 bases at J, with 11 bases in the middle. In DNA, the CDR3 is TGTGCCAGCAGTTTAACGGTCCCAAGCTCCTACGAGCAGTACTTC. It specifies CASSLTVPSSYEQYF.

The chain couples TRBV5-6 to TRBJ2-7, with 7 bases lining up with TRBD1. The trim removed 4 bases at V and 3 bases at J, leaving 7 bases unmatched. Germline CDR1 reads SGHDT; CDR2 reads YYEEEE. This CDR3 contains 14 residues. CDR3 sequence: CASSDETGNYEQYF. CDR3 nucleotides: TGTGCCAGCAGCGACGAGACAGGGAACTACGAGCAGTACTTC. The entire variable domain, with the rest obtained from reference TRBV5-6 and TRBJ2-7, is as follows: DAGVTQSPTHLIKTRGQQVTLRCSPKSGHDTVSWYQQALGQGPQFIFQYYEEEERQRGNFPDRFSGHQFPNYSSELNVNALLLGDSALYLCASSDETGNYEQYFGPGTRLTVT.

The gene calls are TRBV18 and TRBJ2-2; unclear D gene. Germline V gene data show CDR1 as KGHSH and CDR2 as LQKENI. This CDR3 comprises 13 residues. Trimming took 0 bases from V and 2 from J, leaving 1 base between them. The CDR3 reads CASSPPNTGELFF. CDR3 nucleotide sequence: TGTGCCAGCTCACCACCTAACACCGGGGAGCTGTTTTTT.

This clonotype was picked up a small number of times. This rearrangement joins TRBV20-1 to TRBJ2-5; 9 bases fit TRBD2. Per germline, CDR1 DFQATT and CDR2 SNEGSKA (reference sequence). J was trimmed by 5 bases and V by 6 bases; bases with no gene match: 13. The CDR3 totals 15 residues. The CDR3 DNA sequence: TGCAGTGCGTTCGGTATAGCGGGAGTGGGCGAGACCCAGTACTTC. It encodes CSAFGIAGVGETQYF.

The V gene is TRBV3-1, the J gene TRBJ1-2; D is undetermined. V was clipped by 8 bases and J by 0 bases, with 7 bases between them. CDR3 size: 12 residues. Germline V gives CDR1 LGHDT, CDR2 YNNKEL (reference sequence). The CDR3 bases are TGTGCCAGCGGGCTGGCTAACTATGGCTACACCTTC. Amino acid sequence: CASGLANYGYTF.

The CDR3 bases are TGTGCCAGCAGTTTACGAGGCGAGGACAGGGGCCACAATGAGCAGTTCTTC. Its protein is CASSLRGEDRGHNEQFF. The genes are TRBV28 and TRBJ2-1, with TRBD1 matching 9 bases. CDR1 is MDHEN and CDR2 is SYDVKM in the germline V gene. This CDR3 spans 17 amino acids. Unmatched junction bases numbered 10, after V lost 2 bases and J lost 5 bases.

The V and J genes are TRBV12-3 or TRBV12-4 and TRBJ2-3, with unresolved D. The CDR3 is 11 residues long. V was cut by 9 bases and J by 4 bases, with 8 bases left in between. Here the CDR3 reads CARRPADTQYF. The CDR3 DNA follows: TGTGCCAGAAGGCCCGCAGATACGCAGTATTTT.

In this sample, this clonotype turned up once. This chain links TRBV20-1 with TRBJ2-5; D is unresolved. The V and J ends lost 5 bases and 0 bases respectively, with 10 bases between them. This CDR3 contains 13 residues. The germline V gene has CDR1 DFQATT and CDR2 SNEGSKA (reference sequence). CDR3 in amino acids: CSAPRWYQETQYF. CDR3 nucleotides: TGCAGTGCTCCCCGGTGGTACCAAGAGACCCAGTACTTC.

This clonotype appeared a single time. The V gene is TRBV6-6, the J gene TRBJ1-6, with D unresolved. Germline assignment: CDR1 MNHNY and CDR2 SVGAGI (reference sequence). V was cut by 5 bases and J by 14 bases, with 13 bases left in between. This CDR3 comprises 12 residues. The chain's CDR3 is CASSDGIRTLHF. DNA of the CDR3: TGTGCCAGCAGTGACGGTATCCGAACCCTCCACTTT.

The chain is built from TRBV6-2 or TRBV6-3 and TRBJ2-5; the D is unclear. The CDR3 loop spans 12 amino acids. From germline, CDR1 is MNHEY and CDR2 SVGEGT. V dropped 1 base and J dropped 4 bases, with 4 bases sitting between them. DNA for the CDR3: TGTGCCAGCAGTTACTGGCGAGAGACCCAGTACTTC. Protein sequence: CASSYWRETQYF.

Turning to this clonotype: At one of its ends the junction is not consistent with the germline gene, which may arise from a read error. The genes are TRBV28 and TRBJ2-5, with TRBD2 as a possible D gene (5 bases). The length of the CDR3 is 13 residues. Germline loops: CDR1 MDHEN, CDR2 SYDVKM. The CDR3 DNA reads as TGTGCCAGCAGTTTCGTGGGTAGGGAGACCCGGTACTTC. Translating it yields CASSFVGRETRYF.

The table lists this clonotype with a few counts. The chain links TRBV3-1 to TRBJ2-7; possibly TRBD1 for D (6 bases). The length of the CDR3 is 17 residues. CDR1 and CDR2 from the germline V gene are LGHDT and YNNKEL (reference sequence). Trimming cost V 0 bases and J 0 bases, with 15 bases left between them. Here the CDR3 reads CASSQDPRTAFSYEQYF. The CDR3 coding sequence is TGTGCCAGCAGCCAAGATCCCCGGACAGCTTTCTCCTACGAGCAGTACTTC.

The chain employs TRBV4-2 and TRBJ2-1, with TRBD2 matching over 13 bases. The CDR3 is 16 amino acids. The V segment lost 4 bases and the J segment 5 bases; nucleotides outside the gene matches: 5. Germline V lookup: CDR1 LGHNA, CDR2 YNFKEQ. Here the CDR3 DNA reads TGTGCCAGCAGCCGCATCGGACTAGCGGGGGACAATGAGCAGTTCTTC. The encoded protein is CASSRIGLAGDNEQFF.

J is TRBJ2-5 and V is TRBV27; D gene unclear. CDR3 length: 15 residues. Trimming took 5 bases from V and 5 from J, leaving 18 bases between them. CDR1 is MNHEY, CDR2 SMNVEV, per germline (reference sequence). CDR3 region: CASSPYRTHRETQYF. The CDR3 DNA reads as TGTGCCAGCAGTCCGTACAGAACTCATAGGGAGACCCAGTACTTC.

The rearrangement joins TRBV6-2 or TRBV6-3 to TRBJ1-2; perhaps TRBD1 as D (5 bases). Deletions cut 6 bases from V and 6 bases from J, with 14 bases between. This CDR3 spans 13 amino acids. Germline values: CDR1 MNHEY, CDR2 SVGEGT. This chain's CDR3 is CASSLGTYDGYTF. The CDR3 DNA sequence: TGTGCCAGCAGCCTTGGGACCTACGATGGCTACACCTTC.

V gene TRBV7-9 combines with J gene TRBJ2-3; D unclear. This CDR3 has 16 residues. V lost 3 bases to trimming and J lost 1 base, with 14 bases between them. Looked up from germline, CDR1 is SEHNR and CDR2 is FQNEAQ (reference sequence). Here the CDR3 reads CASSFGRQKGTDTQYF. As DNA, the CDR3 is TGTGCCAGCAGCTTCGGTCGGCAGAAAGGCACAGATACGCAGTATTTT.

V usage is TRBV4-2 and J usage is TRBJ2-7; 9 nucleotides match TRBD2. The CDR3 has 15 amino acids. Per the germline V gene, CDR1 is LGHNA and CDR2 is YNFKEQ. V was pared by 4 bases and J by 1 base, with 5 bases of the junction left unmatched. Here the CDR3 reads CASSRLSGRSYEQYF. The CDR3 DNA follows: TGTGCCAGCAGCCGTCTGAGCGGGAGGTCCTACGAGCAGTACTTC.

J is TRBJ2-5 and V is TRBV7-9; TRBD1 matches 7 bases. The DNA end lines up better with TRBJ2-7; the J call may be wrong. CDR1 and CDR2 from the germline V gene are SEHNR and FQNEAQ (reference sequence). This CDR3 comprises 14 residues. This CDR3 reads CASSILTGLHEQYF. In DNA form, the CDR3 reads TGTGCCAGCAGCATTCTGACAGGGCTCCACGAGCAGTACTTC.

This chain joins TRBV20-1 and TRBJ2-7; no reliable D call. There are 15 residues in the CDR3. Trimming pared 0 bases from V and 4 bases from J, leaving 16 bases between. The V gene's germline CDR1 is DFQATT and CDR2 SNEGSKA (reference sequence). The CDR3 nucleotides are TGCAGTGCTAGAGACAGAGCCCTCCACCCTTACGAGCAGTACTTC. Protein: CSARDRALHPYEQYF.